The 2 T cell receptor beta chains presented below share a single source sample, sequenced in a study of T cell responses to AZD1222 COVID-19 vaccine. TCRdb keeps only in-frame clones here, not all; method: immunoSEQ multiplex PCR. The data contain about 180,000 clones, about 89% of them singletons. Sequencing was performed on peripheral blood, taken on day 0 of AZD1222 vaccination. Receptor source: an adult in good health.

The chain recombines TRBV19 with TRBJ1-5; the D is unclear. Germline V gene lookup returns CDR1 LNHDA and CDR2 SQIVND (reference sequence). The germline V and J ends were trimmed by 5 bases and 7 bases, with 15 bases remaining between them. The CDR3 is 14 residues long. CDR3 protein: CASSWNAGRQPQHF. CDR3 DNA sequence: TGTGCCAGTAGTTGGAATGCGGGGAGACAGCCCCAGCATTTT.

The chain is built from TRBV7-2 and TRBJ1-6; D unresolved. Trimming pared 1 base from V and 8 bases from J, leaving 12 bases between. The CDR3 covers 15 residues. Germline V gene lookup returns CDR1 SGHTA and CDR2 FQGNSA. The CDR3 is CASSLVARQDSPLHF. CDR3 nucleotides: TGTGCCAGCAGCTTAGTCGCCAGGCAGGATTCACCCCTCCACTTT.